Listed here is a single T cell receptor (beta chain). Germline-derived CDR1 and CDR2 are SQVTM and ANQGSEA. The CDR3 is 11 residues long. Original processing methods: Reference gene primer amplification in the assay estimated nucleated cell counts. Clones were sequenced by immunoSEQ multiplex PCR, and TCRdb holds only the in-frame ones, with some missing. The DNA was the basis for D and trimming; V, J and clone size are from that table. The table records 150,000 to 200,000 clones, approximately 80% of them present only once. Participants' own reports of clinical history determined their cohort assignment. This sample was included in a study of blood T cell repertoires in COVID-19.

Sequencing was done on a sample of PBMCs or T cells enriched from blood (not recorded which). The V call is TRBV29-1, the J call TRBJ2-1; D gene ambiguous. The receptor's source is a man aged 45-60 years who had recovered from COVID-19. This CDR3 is CTGTLYNEQFF. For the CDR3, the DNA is TGCACCGGTACCCTTTACAATGAGCAGTTCTTC.